The source of this T cell receptor (beta chain) is a study of OX40 agonist ivuxolimab in advanced cancers. Turning to the study itself: Partial responses were achieved by three patients: one hepatocellular carcinoma, two cutaneous melanoma.

Sequencing was performed with immunoSEQ multiplex PCR; in TCRdb, only in-frame clones are kept and a portion is missing. The table has almost 80,000 clones, around four fifths seen once. V shed 1 base, J shed 0 bases, and the junction held 6 bases outside the gene matches. CDR3 length: 16 amino acids. CDR1 is SEHNR and CDR2 is FQNEAQ in the germline V gene (reference sequence). This specimen was CD4+ or CD8+ T cells sorted from blood, taken in a trial of the OX40 agonist ivuxolimab. The V call is TRBV7-9, the J call TRBJ2-7; 7 bases are shared with TRBD1. This TCR was recovered from an adult with an advanced solid tumor such as melanoma, head and neck, liver or kidney cancer. As DNA, the CDR3 is TGTGCCAGCAGCTTAGGGGACAGACTGATCTCCTACGAGCAGTACTTC. Translation: CASSLGDRLISYEQYF.